The sequence of this T cell receptor (beta chain) was determined in a study of T cell changes during pregnancy in multiple sclerosis. Clones were read by immunoSEQ multiplex PCR, and TCRdb kept only the in-frame ones, dropping some. The repertoire holds about 42,000 clones, with approximately 91% as singletons. Trimming cost V 1 base and J 5 bases, with 8 bases left between them. The CDR3 covers 12 residues. Germline V gene data show CDR1 as GTSNPN and CDR2 as SVGIG (reference sequence). The rearrangement joins TRBV30 to TRBJ1-2; D call uncertain. This receptor was obtained from a female donor with multiple sclerosis, enrolled in a pregnancy study. This material consisted of CD4+ T cells from peripheral blood mononuclear cells, taken before pregnancy. DNA for the CDR3: TGTGCCTGGAGTGCCGGGGATTATGGCTACACCTTC. This sequence encodes CAWSAGDYGYTF. Using reference TRBV30 and TRBJ1-2 for the parts outside the CDR3, the full variable domain is SQTIHQWPATLVQPVGSPLSLECTVEGTSNPNLYWYRQAAGRGLQLLFYSVGIGQISSEVPQNLSASRPQDRQFILSSKKLLLSDSGFYLCAWSAGDYGYTFGSGTRLTVV.